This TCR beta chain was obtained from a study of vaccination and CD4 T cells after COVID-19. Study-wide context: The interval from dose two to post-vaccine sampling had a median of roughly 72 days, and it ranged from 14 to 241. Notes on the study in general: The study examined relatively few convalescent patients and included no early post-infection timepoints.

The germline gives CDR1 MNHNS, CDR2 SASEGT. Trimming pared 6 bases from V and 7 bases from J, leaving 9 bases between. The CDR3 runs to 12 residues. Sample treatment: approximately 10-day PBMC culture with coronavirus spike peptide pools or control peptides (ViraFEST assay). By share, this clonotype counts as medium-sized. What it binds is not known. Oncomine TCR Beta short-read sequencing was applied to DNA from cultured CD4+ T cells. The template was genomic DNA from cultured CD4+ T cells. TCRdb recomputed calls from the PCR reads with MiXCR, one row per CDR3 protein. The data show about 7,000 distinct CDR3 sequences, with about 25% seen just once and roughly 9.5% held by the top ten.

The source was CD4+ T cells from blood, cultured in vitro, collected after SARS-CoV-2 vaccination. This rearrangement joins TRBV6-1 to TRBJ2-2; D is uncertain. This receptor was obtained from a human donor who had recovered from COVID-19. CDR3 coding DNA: TGTGCCAGCAGGCGCCTTGGCGGGGAGCTGTTTTTT. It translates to CASRRLGGELFF.